This T cell receptor beta chain came from a study of blood T cell repertoires in COVID-19. The CDR3 contains 15 residues. CDR1 SGHTA and CDR2 FQGTGA come from the germline V gene. The J segment lost 3 bases and the V segment lost 5 bases, leaving 6 bases of the junction unmatched. In the study's own analysis: The authors estimated nucleated cell counts from reference gene primer amplification. The repertoire was sequenced with immunoSEQ multiplex PCR; TCRdb's copy has only in-frame clones and lacks some. V and J calls and clone size follow that table, whereas D and trimming were derived from the DNA. Of around 170,000 clones in the sample, over 80% were seen once.

The chain employs TRBV7-3 and TRBJ1-3; 8 bases line up with TRBD1. What was sequenced was peripheral blood. This sequence originates from a woman aged 55-75 years with acute or convalescent COVID-19. The CDR3 DNA reads as TGTGCCAGCAGCGACCAGGGGGCTCTTGGAAACACCATATATTTT. Translated, it gives CASSDQGALGNTIYF.